This T cell receptor (beta chain) emerged from a study of T cell changes during pregnancy in multiple sclerosis. Measured with immunoSEQ multiplex PCR; TCRdb has only the in-frame clones, and not every one. Of 85,000 to 90,000 clones listed, over 85% were seen once; the top ten hold about 1.7%. In its sample, this clone was seen a few times. The V end was cut by 6 bases, the J end by 4 bases, with 15 bases between. Per germline, CDR1 SQVTM and CDR2 ANQGSEA. The CDR3 is 13 amino acids. The TCR originated in a female donor in good health, enrolled as a control in a pregnancy study. Material: peripheral blood, obtained after pregnancy. This sequence joins TRBV29-1 and TRBJ1-1, with D possibly matching TRBD1 (6 bases). The CDR3 DNA reads TGCAGCGTACAGGGTAGGGTGGCCACTGAAGCTTTCTTT. Amino acids: CSVQGRVATEAFF.